These T cell receptor beta chains were read from a single sample in a study of OX40 agonist ivuxolimab in advanced cancers. Sequencing used immunoSEQ multiplex PCR; TCRdb keeps in-frame clones, though not all of them. The sample consists of roughly 48,000 clones, under 85% of them appearing once. The sequencing here drew on CD4+ or CD8+ T cells sorted from blood, taken in a trial of the OX40 agonist ivuxolimab. These receptors were obtained from an adult with an advanced solid tumor such as melanoma, head and neck, liver or kidney cancer. CDR3s include the opening cysteine and the closing phenylalanine or tryptophan. The D gene is left open where the match is weak. Not all rows give a size; the values are once, few, many and, for expanded clones, a class.

CDR3nt | CDR3aa | v_gene | d_gene | abundance | j_gene
TGTGCCAGCAGCCTCCCGGGCACAGATACGCAGTATTTT | CASSLPGTDTQYF | TRBV28 | NA | NA | TRBJ2-3
TGTGCCAGCAGCTTGGCGGGACAGTATAGCAATCAGCCCCAGCATTTT | CASSLAGQYSNQPQHF | TRBV7-8 | TRBD1 | NA | TRBJ1-5
TGTGCCACCAGCAGTCCGTTCGGAGATACGCAGTATTTT | CATSSPFGDTQYF | TRBV15 | NA | NA | TRBJ2-3
TGTGCCAGCAGCTTCGCCGGACAGGTTAACGAAAAACTGTTTTTT | CASSFAGQVNEKLFF | TRBV7-2 | TRBD1 | few | TRBJ1-4
TGTGCCAGTAAGGGAGCAGCGGGGGGTACGGATACGCAGTATTTT | CASKGAAGGTDTQYF | TRBV19 | TRBD2 | NA | TRBJ2-3
TGTGCCAGCAGTTTGGGACAGACAAGCAATCAGCCCCAGCATTTT | CASSLGQTSNQPQHF | TRBV27 | TRBD1 | few | TRBJ1-5
TGTGCCAGCCGGGACAGCTATGGCTACACCTTC | CASRDSYGYTF | TRBV6-1 | TRBD1 | NA | TRBJ1-2
TGCGCCAGCAGCAGTACGTGGGCCACTGAAGCTTTCTTT | CASSSTWATEAFF | TRBV5-1 | NA | NA | TRBJ1-1
TGTGCCAGCAGTGAGTCACAGGACCTAAAATCGGGCAATCAGCCCCAGCATTTT | CASSESQDLKSGNQPQHF | TRBV6-4 | NA | NA | TRBJ1-5
TGTGCCAGCAGTCCCGGGGGGACAGGGAACACTGAAGCTTTCTTT | CASSPGGTGNTEAFF | TRBV6-1 | TRBD1 | NA | TRBJ1-1
TGTGCCAGCAGCTTAGAGAGACAGAATTACGAGCAGTACTTC | CASSLERQNYEQYF | TRBV7-2 | NA | NA | TRBJ2-7
TGTGCCAGCAGCCCCCCCGCTAGCACAGATACGCAGTATTTT | CASSPPASTDTQYF | TRBV6-5 | NA | NA | TRBJ2-3
TGTGCCACCAGCAAAGATGGGGCAGGGGCCACAGATACGCAGTATTTT | CATSKDGAGATDTQYF | TRBV15 | NA | NA | TRBJ2-3
TGTGCCAGCAGCTTAGATGGGGGGGCGGCGGATACGCAGTATTTT | CASSLDGGAADTQYF | TRBV7-9 | NA | NA | TRBJ2-3
TGTGCCAGTAGTTTTTTGACTAATGAAAAACTGTTTTTT | CASSFLTNEKLFF | TRBV19 | NA | NA | TRBJ1-4
TGTGCCAGCAGCTTACTGTGGGGGGAAGAGACCCAGTACTTC | CASSLLWGEETQYF | TRBV7-9 | NA | NA | TRBJ2-5
TGTGCCAGCTCACCAGGCCGAAATTCACCCCTCCACTTT | CASSPGRNSPLHF | TRBV18 | NA | NA | TRBJ1-6
TGTGCCAGTACCACAACAGGGGGCTTCATTCAGTACTTC | CASTTTGGFIQYF | TRBV19 | TRBD1 | NA | TRBJ2-4
TGTGCCAGCAGCTTACGACTAGCGAGAGAGACCCAGTACTTC | CASSLRLARETQYF | TRBV7-2 | TRBD2 | NA | TRBJ2-5
TGTGCCAGCAGCGTAGTTTCAGGACAGGGCAACACCATATATTTT | CASSVVSGQGNTIYF | TRBV9 | TRBD1 | NA | TRBJ1-3
TGTGCCAGTAGCATAGCGGGGGGATCCTCCTACGAGCAGTACTTC | CASSIAGGSSYEQYF | TRBV19 | TRBD2 | NA | TRBJ2-7
TGTGCCAGCAGCATAGGGAACAGGGGAATCGGTGGCTACACCTTC | CASSIGNRGIGGYTF | TRBV11-2 | TRBD1 | medium-sized | TRBJ1-2
TGTGCCAGCAGCCGAGAAGGGGGGGACACCGGGGAGCTGTTTTTT | CASSREGGDTGELFF | TRBV7-8 | NA | NA | TRBJ2-2
TGTGCCAGCAGCTCCCTCGGACTAGCGGGGGGGCCGCAGTTCTTC | CASSSLGLAGGPQFF | TRBV7-2 | TRBD2 | NA | TRBJ2-1
TGTGCCAGCAGTCGGACAAACTCTGGAAACACCATATATTTT | CASSRTNSGNTIYF | TRBV7-9 | NA | NA | TRBJ1-3
TGCGCCAGCAGGCCGACAGGGCCGCCCTACGAGCAGTACTTC | CASRPTGPPYEQYF | TRBV10-2 | TRBD1 | NA | TRBJ2-7
TGTGCCAGCAGCCCGGGGCCAGGAACCTATAATTCACCCCTCCACTTT | CASSPGPGTYNSPLHF | TRBV9 | NA | NA | TRBJ1-6
TGTGCCAGCAGCGTATCAGAAATCTATGGCTACACCTTC | CASSVSEIYGYTF | TRBV9 | NA | NA | TRBJ1-2
TGTGCCACCAAGGCGGGCGGGGCAGGGGATACGCAGTATTTT | CATKAGGAGDTQYF | TRBV6-6 | NA | NA | TRBJ2-3
TGTGCCAGCAGTCCCTGGGGGGGCGGGATAGATACGCAGTATTTT | CASSPWGGGIDTQYF | TRBV27 | NA | NA | TRBJ2-3
TGTGCCAGCAGCCCGGACACGCATGGCTACACCTTC | CASSPDTHGYTF | TRBV9 | NA | NA | TRBJ1-2
TGTGCCAGCAGCGGATGGACGGTGAACACTGAAGCTTTCTTT | CASSGWTVNTEAFF | TRBV5-8 | NA | NA | TRBJ1-1
TGTGCCAGCAGGGCGACAGGGGCTGAGCAGTTCTTC | CASRATGAEQFF | TRBV6-1 | TRBD1 | few | TRBJ2-1
TGTGCCAGCAGCCCAGGGACCGCCCCCTACGAGCAGTACTTC | CASSPGTAPYEQYF | TRBV7-2 | NA | NA | TRBJ2-7
TGTGCCAGCCCGGGGGGGGCTAGGTTAAATTCACCCCTCCACTTT | CASPGGARLNSPLHF | TRBV7-2 | NA | NA | TRBJ1-6
TGTGCCAGCAGTAGGCAGGGGGCCACTGAAGCTTTCTTT | CASSRQGATEAFF | TRBV2 | TRBD1 | NA | TRBJ1-1
TGTGCCAGCAGCCTGGGGCTATCTACAGATACGCAGTATTTT | CASSLGLSTDTQYF | TRBV11-1 | NA | NA | TRBJ2-3
TGTGCCAGCACCCCTTCGTCACCCCTCCACTTT | CASTPSSPLHF | TRBV6-6 | NA | few | TRBJ1-6
TGTGCCAGCAGCTTAGTTCGGACAGCCTCTGGAAACACCATATATTTT | CASSLVRTASGNTIYF | TRBV7-2 | NA | NA | TRBJ1-3
TGTGCCAGCAGCTACCCAGGAGATACGCAGTATTTT | CASSYPGDTQYF | TRBV5-4 | NA | NA | TRBJ2-3
TGTGCCAGCTCAACGACAAGGGGTAATTCACCCCTCCACTTT | CASSTTRGNSPLHF | TRBV6-1 | NA | NA | TRBJ1-6
TGCGCCAGCACCCGAGGACAAAACCAAGAGACCCAGTACTTC | CASTRGQNQETQYF | TRBV10-1 | NA | NA | TRBJ2-5
TGTGCCAGCAGACTAGGACAGGCCTACGAGCAGTACTTC | CASRLGQAYEQYF | TRBV6-5 | TRBD1 | NA | TRBJ2-7
TGCGCCAGCAGCCATCCCCGACTAGTAGATACGCAGTATTTT | CASSHPRLVDTQYF | TRBV4-3 | NA | NA | TRBJ2-3
TGTGCCAGCAGTCGACAGGGTTACGAGCAGTACTTC | CASSRQGYEQYF | TRBV27 | TRBD1 | NA | TRBJ2-7